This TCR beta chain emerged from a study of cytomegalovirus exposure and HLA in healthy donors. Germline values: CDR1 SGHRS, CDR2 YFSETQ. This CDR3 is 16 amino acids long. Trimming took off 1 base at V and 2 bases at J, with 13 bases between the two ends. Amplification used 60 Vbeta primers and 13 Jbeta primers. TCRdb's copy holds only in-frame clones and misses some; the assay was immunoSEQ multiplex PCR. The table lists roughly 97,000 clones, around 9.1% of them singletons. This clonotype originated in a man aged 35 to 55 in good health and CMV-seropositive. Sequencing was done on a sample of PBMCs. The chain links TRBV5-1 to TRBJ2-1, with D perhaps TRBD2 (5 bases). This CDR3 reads CASSLFRSGTYNEQFF. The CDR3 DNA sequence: TGCGCCAGCAGCTTGTTTAGGTCGGGGACCTACAATGAGCAGTTCTTC.